Listed here are 11 T cell receptor beta chains from one sample, sequenced in a study of blood T cell repertoires in COVID-19. Sequencing used immunoSEQ multiplex PCR; TCRdb keeps in-frame clones, though not all of them. The table has about 40,000 clones, approximately 83% seen once; the top ten hold around 2.5%. Sequences were obtained from peripheral blood. The receptors come from a woman aged 55-70 years with acute or convalescent COVID-19.

This chain uses TRBV19 with TRBJ1-6, with a weak D call TRBD1 (6 bases). CDR3 length equals 14 residues. V lost 5 bases, J lost 7 bases, and 12 bases lay in between. Germline V gives CDR1 LNHDA, CDR2 SQIVND (reference sequence). CDR3 loop: CASSLQGRNSPLHF. The CDR3 nucleotides read TGTGCCAGTAGTTTACAGGGTCGAAATTCACCCCTCCACTTT.

V usage is TRBV6-5 and J usage is TRBJ1-5, with 8 positions matching TRBD1. The trim removed 5 bases at V and 5 bases at J, leaving 8 bases unmatched. CDR1 is MNHEY, CDR2 SVGAGI, per germline. The CDR3 runs 15 residues. The DNA of the CDR3 is TGTGCCAGCAGTCGTCAGGGGGCGTGGGATCAGCCCCAGCATTTT. Its translation: CASSRQGAWDQPQHF.

The genes are TRBV6-2 or TRBV6-3 and TRBJ1-2; no firm D call. V was clipped by 3 bases and J by 4 bases, with 6 bases between them. Looked up from germline, CDR1 is MNHEY and CDR2 is SVGEGT. The CDR3 has 12 residues. CDR3 amino acids: CASSYGGYGYTF. CDR3 DNA sequence: TGTGCCAGCAGTTATGGAGGCTATGGCTACACCTTC.

The chain employs TRBV7-2 and TRBJ2-3; D is perhaps TRBD1 (6 bases). The CDR3 is 16 amino acids. Trimming removed 0 bases from V and 1 base from J, with 11 bases in between. The germline V gene has CDR1 SGHTA and CDR2 FQGNSA. The chain's CDR3 is CASSLAGTSRTDTQYF. CDR3 in DNA: TGTGCCAGCAGCTTAGCAGGGACAAGCCGCACAGATACGCAGTATTTT.

The J gene is TRBJ1-5, the V gene TRBV6-5, with D perhaps matching TRBD1 (6 bases). CDR1 and CDR2 from the germline V gene are MNHEY and SVGAGI. V lost 5 bases and J lost 9, with 14 bases in between. The CDR3 spans 13 residues. DNA of the CDR3: TGTGCCAGCAGTAACAGGGAGGGGGTGCCCCAGCATTTT. It encodes CASSNREGVPQHF.

V usage is TRBV19 and J usage is TRBJ2-1, with 9 bases that match TRBD2. Germline V gives CDR1 LNHDA, CDR2 SQIVND (reference sequence). This CDR3 comprises 14 residues. With V trimmed by 4 bases and J by 8 bases, 6 bases remained unmatched. CDR3 DNA: TGTGCCAGTAGTAGCGGGAGGGCCTTCCATGAGCAGTTCTTC. The encoded protein is CASSSGRAFHEQFF.

The table lists this clone with a few counts. The chain links TRBV7-3 to TRBJ2-2, with 12 bases that match TRBD1. V dropped 2 bases and J dropped 6; count of bases not matched to a gene: 4. The CDR3 length is 16 residues. Germline V gene data show CDR1 as SGHTA and CDR2 as FQGTGA. The CDR3 nucleotides are TGTGCCAGCAGCTTAGGGGACAGGGGGCGCGCCGGGGAGCTGTTTTTT. It yields the protein CASSLGDRGRAGELFF.

The chain links TRBV2 to TRBJ2-1; 9 bases map to TRBD2. This CDR3 is built from 13 residues. V dropped 8 bases and J dropped 9; count of bases not matched to a gene: 8. Germline loops: CDR1 SNHLY, CDR2 FYNNEI. The CDR3 region has the DNA TGTGCCAGCGACAGCCTTAGCGGGAGTGAGCAGTTCTTC. Translation: CASDSLSGSEQFF.

The V and J genes are TRBV30 and TRBJ1-3, with no clear D. The germline V gene encodes CDR1 GTSNPN and CDR2 SVGIG (reference sequence). The CDR3 has 14 amino acids. V was pared by 0 bases and J by 0 bases, with 6 bases between. This CDR3 reads CAWSVHNSGNTIYF. The CDR3 nucleotides read TGTGCCTGGAGTGTACACAACTCTGGAAACACCATATATTTT.

This chain links TRBV18 with TRBJ1-1, with D unclear. The V gene lost 6 bases and the J gene lost 0 bases, with 17 bases spanning the gap. Germline V gene lookup returns CDR1 KGHSH and CDR2 LQKENI. This CDR3 spans 16 amino acids. For the CDR3, the DNA is TGTGCCAGCTCCCTCTCCCAACAGTGGTTGAACACTGAAGCTTTCTTT. Translation: CASSLSQQWLNTEAFF.

This chain joins TRBV7-8 and TRBJ2-7; the D gene is possibly TRBD2 (6 bases). The CDR3 consists of 18 residues. The V and J ends lost 2 bases and 1 base respectively, with 21 bases between them. The germline V gene has CDR1 SGHVS and CDR2 FQNEAQ. The CDR3 nucleotides are TGTGCCAGCAGCTTAAATCTGGCCGTCGGGGGAAAGTCCTACGAGCAGTACTTC. As protein: CASSLNLAVGGKSYEQYF.